Listed here are 16 T cell receptor beta chains from one sample, sequenced in a study of blood T cell repertoires in COVID-19. Profiled with immunoSEQ multiplex PCR; TCRdb holds only in-frame clones, not every one. Here the sample spans 250,000 to 300,000 clones, roughly 89% being singletons. Source material: PBMCs or T cells enriched from blood (not recorded which). The source is a woman aged 40-49 years who had recovered from COVID-19.

In this sample, this clone turned up a few times. The rearrangement uses TRBV6-5 and TRBJ1-2; the D is unclear. V shed 5 bases and J shed 2 bases, with 12 bases lying between them. The CDR3 is made up of 14 amino acids. Germline CDR1 MNHEY, CDR2 SVGAGI. The chain's CDR3 is CASSKQANNYGYTF. For the CDR3, the DNA is TGTGCCAGCAGTAAACAAGCGAACAACTATGGCTACACCTTC.

The chain links TRBV7-3 to TRBJ2-1, with 10 bases fitting TRBD2. J lost 4 bases, V lost 4 bases, and 4 bases had no gene match. The CDR3 is 15 amino acids. Germline-derived CDR1 and CDR2 are SGHTA and FQGTGA. The CDR3 sequence is CASSYLAGEYNEQFF. DNA of the CDR3: TGTGCCAGCAGCTATCTAGCGGGAGAGTACAATGAGCAGTTCTTC.

The rearrangement links TRBV25-1 to TRBJ1-1; 9 bases are a match to TRBD1. Germline CDR1 MGHDK, CDR2 SYGVNS. Unmatched junction bases numbered 7, after V lost 6 bases and J lost 11 bases. The CDR3 sequence is 12 residues long. CDR3 loop: CASRDRGTGAFF. The DNA for the CDR3 is TGTGCCAGCAGGGACAGGGGAACTGGCGCTTTCTTT.

This clone was seen more than once but under ten times. The chain joins TRBV5-1 to TRBJ2-2, with 10 nucleotides matching TRBD1. Germline-derived CDR1 and CDR2 are SGHRS and YFSETQ. This CDR3 is 17 amino acids long. The V gene end was trimmed by 1 base and the J gene end by 6 bases; junction bases not matched to a gene: 9. The CDR3 nucleotides read TGCGCCAGCAGCTTGTCGGTAGGCGGACAGGGGGCCGGGGAGCTGTTTTTT. It is translated as CASSLSVGGQGAGELFF.

The J gene is TRBJ2-2, the V gene TRBV18; the match to TRBD1 covers 7 bases. V lost 5 bases, J lost 4 bases, and 4 bases stayed unmatched. Germline CDR1 reads KGHSH; CDR2 reads LQKENI. The CDR3 consists of 14 residues. CDR3 in DNA: TGTGCCAGCTCATCGACAGGGTTCACCGGGGAGCTGTTTTTT. As protein: CASSSTGFTGELFF.

The CDR3 nucleotides read TGTGCCACCAGTGACGGGGGGGCAGATACGCAGTATTTT. It yields the protein CATSDGGADTQYF. The chain employs TRBV24-1 and TRBJ2-3, with TRBD2 matching over 8 bases. After removal of 4 bases from V and 4 bases from J, the junction contained 0 bases not matched to a gene. The CDR3 is 13 residues long. Per germline, CDR1 KGHDR and CDR2 SFDVKD.

The J gene is TRBJ1-1, the V gene TRBV7-2; the match to TRBD1 covers 10 bases. Germline lookup yields CDR1 SGHTA and CDR2 FQGNSA. The CDR3 is 14 residues long. Trimming cost V 4 bases and J 6 bases; bases outside gene matches: 5. CDR3 coding DNA: TGTGCCAGCAGCTCGGACAGGGGGAGCCCTGAAGCTTTCTTT. Translated, it gives CASSSDRGSPEAFF.

This clone has a handful of counts. The chain couples TRBV2 to TRBJ2-2; no clear D gene. The germline CDR1 and CDR2 sequences are SNHLY and FYNNEI. Trimming cost V 9 bases and J 1 base, with 3 bases left between them. The CDR3 loop spans 11 amino acids. The CDR3 nucleotides read TGTGCCAGTAAGAACACCGGGGAGCTGTTTTTT. It yields the protein CASKNTGELFF.

J is TRBJ1-2 and V is TRBV5-4; 8 bases agree with TRBD1. The CDR3 runs to 12 residues. CDR1 SGHNT and CDR2 YYREEE come from the germline V gene (reference sequence). V shed 5 bases, J shed 8 bases, and the junction held 5 bases outside the gene matches. DNA of the CDR3: TGTGCCAGCAGGCCCGACAGGGGCGGCTACACCTTC. Amino acid sequence: CASRPDRGGYTF.

The CDR3 sequence: CASSESAVTEAFF. The CDR3 DNA reads as TGCGCCAGCAGTGAGTCGGCGGTCACTGAAGCTTTCTTT. The chain combines TRBV10-1 with TRBJ1-1; no firm D call. Germline-derived CDR1 and CDR2 are WNHNN and SYGVQD (reference sequence). CDR3 length: 13 residues. V dropped 0 bases and J dropped 4 bases, with 6 bases sitting between them.

The sample holds one count of this clone. The chain carries TRBV9 and TRBJ1-3; TRBD1 agrees at 9 bases. This CDR3 has 15 amino acids. In germline, CDR1 is SGDLS, CDR2 YYNGEE. Trimming at V came to 3 bases and at J to 5 bases, leaving 6 bases not matched to a gene. In DNA form, the CDR3 reads TGTGCCAGCAGCGCAACCGGGACAGGGAGAAACACCATATATTTT. Its protein product is CASSATGTGRNTIYF.

V is TRBV19 and J is TRBJ1-1, with a tentative D call TRBD1 (5 bases). Trimming cost V 1 base and J 10 bases, with 7 bases left between them. The CDR3 length is 11 residues. Germline V gives CDR1 LNHDA, CDR2 SQIVND (reference sequence). The CDR3 here is CASSIVGRAFF. The CDR3 DNA sequence: TGTGCCAGTAGTATAGTGGGGCGAGCTTTCTTT.

V is TRBV19 and J is TRBJ2-3; a weak D match, TRBD1 (5 bases). CDR1 is LNHDA and CDR2 is SQIVND in the germline V gene (reference sequence). The CDR3 has 13 residues. V was cut by 6 bases and J by 2 bases, with 9 bases left in between. The CDR3 coding sequence is TGTGCCAGTAGGACGGACACCACAGATACGCAGTATTTT. It translates to CASRTDTTDTQYF.

This clone was detected once. The sample contains more than one DNA sequence encoding this CDR3. The V and J genes are TRBV6-5 and TRBJ1-3; 9 positions agree with TRBD1. Per the germline V gene, CDR1 is MNHEY and CDR2 is SVGAGI. Trimming at V came to 4 bases and at J to 4 bases, leaving 5 bases not matched to a gene. The CDR3 spans 15 residues. The CDR3 DNA follows: TGTGCCAGCAGTTGGGACAGGGCATCCGGAAACACCATATATTTT. Its protein is CASSWDRASGNTIYF.

The rearrangement joins TRBV5-8 to TRBJ2-3, with 9 bases fitting TRBD1. The CDR3 has 14 residues. Trimming at V came to 7 bases and at J to 6 bases, leaving 9 bases not matched to a gene. From germline, CDR1 is SGHTS and CDR2 YDEGEE. The CDR3 region has the DNA TGTGCCAGCTCCCGGGACAGGGTTTTGGATACGCAGTATTTT. The encoded protein is CASSRDRVLDTQYF.

The V gene is TRBV5-1, the J gene TRBJ1-1; 8 bases align to TRBD1. The germline gives CDR1 SGHRS, CDR2 YFSETQ. The CDR3 sequence is 14 residues long. J gave up 2 bases and V 4 bases, and 4 bases lay outside the gene matches. This chain's CDR3 is CASSPDRVNTEAFF. The DNA for the CDR3 is TGCGCCAGCAGCCCGGACAGGGTTAACACTGAAGCTTTCTTT.